The 30 T cell receptor beta chains given below trace back to one sample, sequenced in a study of early T cells in non-severe SARS-CoV-2 infection. TCRdb ran MiXCR on the 5' RACE reads and lists one entry per CDR3 protein. Of about 110,000 distinct CDR3 sequences listed, 12% were seen once; the top ten hold around 3%. The sequencing sample was made of whole blood. The origin of the receptors is an adult who was a healthcare worker with PCR-confirmed SARS-CoV-2 infection or an uninfected control (not recorded which).

This clonotype was seen more than once but under ten times. CDR3 nucleotides: TGTGCCAGCAGCACCGAGGGGGGCCCCCTGAACACTGAAGCTTTCTTT. Its protein product is CASSTEGGPLNTEAFF. The V call is TRBV7-6, the J call TRBJ1-1, with D perhaps TRBD1 (6 bases). CDR1 SGHVS and CDR2 FNYEAQ come from the germline V gene. This CDR3 contains 16 residues. The germline V and J ends were trimmed by 5 bases and 0 bases, with 16 bases remaining between them.

The V and J genes are TRBV7-3 and TRBJ1-4; unclear D gene. Germline lookup yields CDR1 SGHTA and CDR2 FQGTGA. Trimming took 5 bases from V and 0 from J, leaving 7 bases between them. CDR3 size: 14 residues. The CDR3 bases are TGTGCCAGCAGCCCCGATACAACTAATGAAAAACTGTTTTTT. Its translation: CASSPDTTNEKLFF.

This clonotype was picked up many times. The CDR3 DNA follows: TGTGCCAGCAGTTTGAGGGCTTACGGGGAGCTGTTTTTT. Its protein product is CASSLRAYGELFF. The chain is built from TRBV12-3 or TRBV12-4 and TRBJ2-2; possibly TRBD2 for D (5 bases). Trimming cost V 3 bases and J 7 bases, with 9 bases left between them. This CDR3 has 13 amino acids.

This clonotype has a count of ten or more. This chain joins TRBV20-1 and TRBJ2-1, with 11 nucleotides matching TRBD1. V dropped 6 bases and J dropped 6; count of bases not matched to a gene: 7. CDR3 length: 14 amino acids. Germline V gene data show CDR1 as DFQATT and CDR2 as SNEGSKA (reference sequence). CDR3 nucleotides: TGCAGTGCCTTGGCCGGGACAGGGGGCAATGAGCAGTTCTTC. The encoded protein is CSALAGTGGNEQFF.

The rearrangement joins TRBV9 to TRBJ2-2, with 7 bases fitting TRBD2. Unmatched junction bases numbered 3, after V lost 0 bases and J lost 1 base. Germline CDR1 SGDLS, CDR2 YYNGEE. The CDR3 loop spans 16 amino acids. The chain's CDR3 is CASSVGPGGNTGELFF. CDR3 DNA: TGTGCCAGCAGCGTAGGTCCGGGGGGGAACACCGGGGAGCTGTTTTTT.

The V gene is TRBV20-1, the J gene TRBJ2-5; 7 bases fit TRBD2. CDR3 length: 15 residues. The V gene's germline CDR1 is DFQATT and CDR2 SNEGSKA (reference sequence). V shed 3 bases, J shed 4 bases, and the junction held 11 bases outside the gene matches. The CDR3 is CSASPSGRVGETQYF. Written as DNA, the CDR3 is TGCAGTGCTAGCCCCTCAGGGAGGGTGGGAGAGACCCAGTACTTC.

This clonotype showed up just a few times. V gene TRBV29-1 combines with J gene TRBJ2-3; D might be TRBD2 (5 bases). Trimming left V 2 bases short and J 0 bases short, with 12 bases between. The CDR3 is made up of 15 amino acids. Germline V gene sequence: CDR1 SQVTM, CDR2 ANQGSEA. The CDR3 DNA sequence: TGCAGCGTTGAATGGAGTAGCGCGAGCACAGATACGCAGTATTTT. It specifies CSVEWSSASTDTQYF.

This clonotype was seen more than once but under ten times. The chain is built from TRBV7-9 and TRBJ2-2; maybe TRBD1 (6 bases). This CDR3 contains 15 residues. Germline CDR1 is SEHNR and CDR2 is FQNEAQ (reference sequence). V dropped 2 bases and J dropped 6 bases, with 13 bases sitting between them. The CDR3: CASSLLGTRAGELFF. The CDR3, as DNA: TGTGCCAGCAGCTTACTTGGGACAAGGGCCGGGGAGCTGTTTTTT.

The chain links TRBV11-2 to TRBJ1-6; 8 positions match TRBD1. This CDR3 region has 15 residues. CDR1 is SGHAT, CDR2 FQNNGV, per germline. Trimming at V came to 7 bases and at J to 5 bases, leaving 7 bases not matched to a gene. CDR3 sequence reads: CASTPDRVHNSPLHF. CDR3 bases: TGTGCCAGCACCCCGGACAGGGTGCATAATTCACCCCTCCACTTT.

This clonotype has only a few counts. The V gene is TRBV28, the J gene TRBJ1-3; the D gene is possibly TRBD1 (6 bases). This CDR3 is built from 17 residues. Trimming removed 6 bases at V and 0 bases at J, with 18 bases between. Germline CDR1 reads MDHEN; CDR2 reads SYDVKM. DNA of the CDR3: TGTGCCAGCAGCCCTCACACAGGGATCAGCTCTGGAAACACCATATATTTT. Translating it yields CASSPHTGISSGNTIYF.

In this sample, this clonotype turned up a few times. The chain employs TRBV6-1 and TRBJ1-2, with 7 bases fitting TRBD1. CDR3 length equals 16 residues. CDR1 is MNHNS and CDR2 is SASEGT in the germline V gene. V was pared by 7 bases and J by 0 bases, with 11 bases of the junction left unmatched. The CDR3, as DNA: TGTGCCAGCAAATCGGACAGGCCTTTCGCTAACTATGGCTACACCTTC. Protein sequence: CASKSDRPFANYGYTF.

The chain couples TRBV25-1 to TRBJ2-7, with 10 positions matching TRBD1. There are 14 residues in the CDR3. The germline V gene has CDR1 MGHDK and CDR2 SYGVNS. The V gene end was trimmed by 3 bases and the J gene end by 3 bases; junction bases not matched to a gene: 2. DNA of the CDR3: TGTGCCAGCAGTGACTGGACAGGGGGCTACGAGCAGTACTTC. It is translated as CASSDWTGGYEQYF.

This clonotype was seen more than once but under ten times. The chain is built from TRBV10-1 and TRBJ1-1, with D unclear. CDR1 WNHNN and CDR2 SYGVQD come from the germline V gene (reference sequence). This CDR3 comprises 15 residues. The V end was cut by 8 bases, the J end by 7 bases, with 23 bases between. Here the CDR3 reads CASGLSRDGVDEAFF. The CDR3 bases are TGCGCCAGCGGTCTGTCAAGGGATGGGGTCGATGAAGCTTTCTTT.

J is TRBJ1-1 and V is TRBV29-1; a weak D match, TRBD1 (5 bases). The germline V gene has CDR1 SQVTM and CDR2 ANQGSEA. V dropped 4 bases and J dropped 3 bases, with 12 bases sitting between them. CDR3 length: 13 residues. The CDR3, as DNA: TGCAGCGTTGCAGGGAGGATGTACACTGAAGCTTTCTTT. This translates into CSVAGRMYTEAFF.

The count of this clonotype is one. The V gene is TRBV6-5, the J gene TRBJ1-5; no reliable D call. Germline CDR1 is MNHEY and CDR2 is SVGAGI. CDR3 length equals 14 residues. V was pared by 6 bases and J by 4 bases, with 13 bases between. The CDR3 sequence is CASSRTPLNQPQHF. CDR3 bases: TGTGCCAGCAGCCGGACCCCTCTTAATCAGCCCCAGCATTTT.

V and J are TRBV27 and TRBJ2-3; 11 nucleotides agree with TRBD2. Trimming removed 5 bases from V and 2 bases from J; junction bases left unmatched: 12. The CDR3 spans 18 residues. From germline, CDR1 is MNHEY and CDR2 SMNVEV (reference sequence). DNA for the CDR3: TGTGCCAGCAGTCCGACTAGCGGGGACCTCTACTACACAGATACGCAGTATTTT. Translated: CASSPTSGDLYYTDTQYF.

The J gene is TRBJ2-7, the V gene TRBV7-9; 7 bases are a match to TRBD1. Trimming cost V 0 bases and J 2 bases; bases outside gene matches: 7. Germline assignment: CDR1 SEHNR and CDR2 FQNEAQ (reference sequence). This CDR3 contains 16 residues. In nucleotides, the CDR3 is TGTGCCAGCAGCTTAGCGCTGACAGGGAATCCCTACGAGCAGTACTTC. This translates into CASSLALTGNPYEQYF.

This clonotype was counted a few times. The genes are TRBV28 and TRBJ1-1; D is unclear. Germline V CDR1 and CDR2: MDHEN, SYDVKM. This CDR3 has 12 amino acids. Trimming cost V 7 bases and J 12 bases, with 18 bases left between them. CDR3 in amino acids: CASKELMAGTFF. In DNA, the CDR3 is TGTGCCAGCAAGGAGTTGATGGCAGGTACTTTCTTT.

The sample holds many counts of this clonotype. The CDR3 sequence: CASSLPGQGSPYEQYF. Written as DNA, the CDR3 is TGTGCCAGCAGCTTACCGGGACAGGGGTCCCCCTACGAGCAGTACTTC. The rearrangement links TRBV5-6 to TRBJ2-7; 10 bases are shared with TRBD1. The J segment lost 2 bases and the V segment lost 2 bases, leaving 7 bases of the junction unmatched. Germline V gene data show CDR1 as SGHDT and CDR2 as YYEEEE. The CDR3 runs to 16 residues.

Turning to this clonotype: A read error is possible here, since a much larger clone lies one base away. V is TRBV6-5 and J is TRBJ2-7; TRBD2 matches at 7 bases. The CDR3 is made up of 18 amino acids. CDR1 and CDR2 (germline): MNHEY, SVGAGI. CDR3 sequence reads: CASSYSISASGYPYEQNF. The CDR3, as DNA: TGTGCCAGCAGTTACTCGATCTCAGCTAGCGGTTACCCCTACGAGCAGAACTTC.

The rearrangement links TRBV6-5 to TRBJ1-6; maybe TRBD1 (5 bases). This CDR3 comprises 15 residues. With 6 bases removed from V and 7 bases from J, the gap between germline ends came to 16 bases. Germline values: CDR1 MNHEY, CDR2 SVGAGI. This chain's CDR3 is CASSRPPTVNSPLHF. For the CDR3, the DNA is TGTGCCAGCAGCCGACCCCCGACAGTAAATTCACCCCTCCACTTT.

This clonotype was picked up many times. The chain employs TRBV6-6 and TRBJ1-6; D remains ambiguous. The germline V gene has CDR1 MNHNY and CDR2 SVGAGI (reference sequence). V lost 2 bases and J lost 5, with 7 bases in between. This CDR3 is 14 amino acids long. The CDR3 here is CASSYQTDNSPLHF. The CDR3 coding sequence is TGTGCCAGCAGTTACCAAACAGATAATTCACCCCTCCACTTT.

The chain combines TRBV5-1 with TRBJ2-7; unclear D gene. V gave up 4 bases and J gave up 6 bases, with 20 bases separating them. This CDR3 is 15 amino acids long. Germline V gene lookup returns CDR1 SGHRS and CDR2 YFSETQ. CDR3 coding DNA: TGCGCCAGCAGCCCTGGCACCCTAAGCAGCTCCGAGCAGTACTTC. It encodes CASSPGTLSSSEQYF.

This clonotype has a count of ten or more. The V call is TRBV11-2, the J call TRBJ2-5; D uncertain. The V gene lost 1 base and the J gene lost 4 bases, with 7 bases spanning the gap. CDR3 length equals 13 residues. Germline V CDR1 and CDR2: SGHAT, FQNNGV. For the CDR3, the DNA is TGTGCCAGCAGCTTAGTTGCTCTAGAGACCCAGTACTTC. As protein: CASSLVALETQYF.

This clonotype appeared many times. The J gene is TRBJ1-2, the V gene TRBV6-1; D remains unclear. Germline loops: CDR1 MNHNS, CDR2 SASEGT. The CDR3 runs 13 residues. The V gene lost 6 bases and the J gene lost 4 bases, with 12 bases spanning the gap. CDR3 sequence (DNA): TGTGCCAGCAGCCACAGCGGTTCCTATGGCTACACCTTC. It translates to CASSHSGSYGYTF.

This clonotype was counted only a few times. V usage is TRBV20-1 and J usage is TRBJ2-7, with D maybe TRBD1 (6 bases). The V and J ends lost 5 bases and 0 bases respectively, with 11 bases between them. CDR1 and CDR2 (germline): DFQATT, SNEGSKA (reference sequence). The CDR3 length is 13 residues. The CDR3: CSAGRGYSYEQYF. The CDR3 nucleotides are TGCAGTGCTGGCAGGGGTTACTCCTACGAGCAGTACTTC.

The chain recombines TRBV12-3 or TRBV12-4 with TRBJ1-5; 11 bases align to TRBD1. V lost 7 bases, J lost 6 bases, and 5 bases stayed unmatched. CDR3 size: 14 residues. This CDR3 reads CASTLDRGPQPQHF. CDR3 coding DNA: TGTGCCAGCACCTTGGACAGGGGGCCTCAGCCCCAGCATTTT.

The rearrangement links TRBV20-1 to TRBJ2-3; D possibly corresponds to TRBD2 (7 bases). The germline CDR1 and CDR2 sequences are DFQATT and SNEGSKA (reference sequence). The CDR3 sequence is 13 residues long. Trimming took off 6 bases at V and 2 bases at J, with 12 bases between the two ends. In DNA, the CDR3 is TGCAGTGCAGGGGGGGCCGCCACAGATACGCAGTATTTT. Its protein product is CSAGGAATDTQYF.

This clonotype was recorded at least ten times. CDR3 residues: CASSSPPTSNEQFF. The CDR3 coding sequence is TGTGCCAGCAGTTCACCCCCGACTTCGAATGAGCAGTTCTTC. V is TRBV12-3 or TRBV12-4 and J is TRBJ2-1; D gene uncertain. This CDR3 has 14 residues. Trimming shortened V by 4 bases and J by 7 bases, and 14 bases separated the two germline ends.

A few counts support this clonotype. The chain carries TRBV12-3 or TRBV12-4 and TRBJ2-7; no definite D call. This CDR3 has 13 amino acids. The V gene lost 3 bases and the J gene lost 7 bases, with 13 bases spanning the gap. The CDR3 sequence: CASSFYLSGEQYF. CDR3 DNA sequence: TGTGCCAGCAGTTTTTATCTCTCTGGGGAGCAGTACTTC.